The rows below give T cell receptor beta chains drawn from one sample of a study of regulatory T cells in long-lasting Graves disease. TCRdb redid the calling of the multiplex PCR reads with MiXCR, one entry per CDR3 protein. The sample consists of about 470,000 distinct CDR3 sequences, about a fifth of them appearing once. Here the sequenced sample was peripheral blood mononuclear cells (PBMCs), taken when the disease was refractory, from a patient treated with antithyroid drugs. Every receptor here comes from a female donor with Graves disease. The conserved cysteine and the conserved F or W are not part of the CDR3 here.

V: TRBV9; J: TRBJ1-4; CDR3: ASSVGWSAGNEKLF
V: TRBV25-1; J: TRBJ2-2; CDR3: ASGSVGWNTGELF
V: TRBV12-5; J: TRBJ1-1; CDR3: ASGLVGRGGDTEAF
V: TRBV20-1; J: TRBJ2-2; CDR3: SARSPLTGELF
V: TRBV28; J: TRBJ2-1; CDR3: ASSLATGGQDEQF
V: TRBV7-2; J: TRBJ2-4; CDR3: ASSPPGGGKTIQY
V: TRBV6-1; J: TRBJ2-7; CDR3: ASSAGESSYEQY
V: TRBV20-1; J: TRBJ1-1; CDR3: SARRRGSTEAF
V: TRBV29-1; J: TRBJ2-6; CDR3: SALRGSGANVLT
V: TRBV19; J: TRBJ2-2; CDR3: ASSPTPGQGARIGLF
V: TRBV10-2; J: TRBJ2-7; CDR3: ASAIGAQSYEQY
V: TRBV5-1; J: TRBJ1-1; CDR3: ASSFPNGPGGDDTEAF
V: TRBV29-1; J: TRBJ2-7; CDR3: SVGRGSSYEQY
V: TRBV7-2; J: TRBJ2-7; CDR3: ASSLALGRASAGANEQY
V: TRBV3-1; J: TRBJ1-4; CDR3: ASSQTAISGKLF
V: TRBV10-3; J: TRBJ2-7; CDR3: AISGGGRSLSYEQY
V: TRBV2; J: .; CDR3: ASSENDGLSQF